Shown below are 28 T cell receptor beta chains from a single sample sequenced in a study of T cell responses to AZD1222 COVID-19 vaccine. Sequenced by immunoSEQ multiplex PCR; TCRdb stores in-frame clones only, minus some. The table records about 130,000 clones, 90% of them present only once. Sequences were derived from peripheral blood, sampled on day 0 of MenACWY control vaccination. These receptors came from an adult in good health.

CDR3 sequence reads: CASTPATAYTGELFF. CDR3 DNA: TGTGCCAGCACCCCGGCGACAGCATACACCGGGGAGCTGTTTTTT. V and J are TRBV28 and TRBJ2-2; D possibly corresponds to TRBD1 (5 bases). V shed 7 bases and J shed 3 bases, with 15 bases lying between them. Germline CDR1 and CDR2: MDHEN and SYDVKM. The CDR3 has 15 amino acids.

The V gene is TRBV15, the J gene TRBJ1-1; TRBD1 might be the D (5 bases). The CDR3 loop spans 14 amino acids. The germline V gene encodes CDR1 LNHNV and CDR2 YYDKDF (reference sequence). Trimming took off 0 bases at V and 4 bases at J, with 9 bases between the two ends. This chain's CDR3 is CATSREQGPTEAFF. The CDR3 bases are TGTGCCACCAGCAGAGAGCAGGGTCCCACTGAAGCTTTCTTT.

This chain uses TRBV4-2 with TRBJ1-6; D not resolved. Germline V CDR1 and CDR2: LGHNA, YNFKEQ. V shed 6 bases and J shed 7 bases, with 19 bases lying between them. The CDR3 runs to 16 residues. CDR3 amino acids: CASRSTGVMGNSPLHF. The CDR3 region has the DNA TGTGCCAGCAGGTCAACCGGGGTGATGGGGAATTCACCCCTCCACTTT.

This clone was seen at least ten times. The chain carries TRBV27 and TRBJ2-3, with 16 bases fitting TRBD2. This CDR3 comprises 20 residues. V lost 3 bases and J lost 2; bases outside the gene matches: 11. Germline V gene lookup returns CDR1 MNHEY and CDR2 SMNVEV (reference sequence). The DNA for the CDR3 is TGTGCCAGCAGTTTTTTAGTCCCGGGACTAGCGGGAGGGACCACAGATACGCAGTATTTT. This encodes CASSFLVPGLAGGTTDTQYF.

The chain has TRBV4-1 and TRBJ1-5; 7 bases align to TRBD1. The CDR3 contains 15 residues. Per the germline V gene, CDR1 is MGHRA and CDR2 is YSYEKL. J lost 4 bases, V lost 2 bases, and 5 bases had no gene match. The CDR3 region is CASSQTGTDNQPQHF. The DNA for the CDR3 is TGCGCCAGCAGCCAAACCGGGACAGATAATCAGCCCCAGCATTTT.

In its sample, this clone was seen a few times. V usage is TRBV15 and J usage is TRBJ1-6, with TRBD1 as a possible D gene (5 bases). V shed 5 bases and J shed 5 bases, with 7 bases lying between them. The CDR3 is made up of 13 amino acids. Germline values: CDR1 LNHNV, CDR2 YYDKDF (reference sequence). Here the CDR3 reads CATSGTNNSPLHF. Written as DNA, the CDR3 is TGTGCCACCAGCGGGACCAATAATTCACCCCTCCACTTT.

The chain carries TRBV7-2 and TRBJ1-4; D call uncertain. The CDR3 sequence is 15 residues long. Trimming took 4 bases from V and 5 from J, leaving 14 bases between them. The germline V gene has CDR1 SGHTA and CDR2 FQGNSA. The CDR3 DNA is TGTGCCAGCAGCTGGACCCGGCGGGAAAATGAAAAACTGTTTTTT. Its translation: CASSWTRRENEKLFF.

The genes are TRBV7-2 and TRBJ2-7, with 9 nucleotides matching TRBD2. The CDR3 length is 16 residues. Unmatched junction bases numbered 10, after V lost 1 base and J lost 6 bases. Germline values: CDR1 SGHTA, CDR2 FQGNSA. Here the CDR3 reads CASSLVLAGVGGEQYF. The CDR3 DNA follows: TGTGCCAGCAGCTTAGTGTTAGCGGGAGTCGGAGGCGAGCAGTACTTC.

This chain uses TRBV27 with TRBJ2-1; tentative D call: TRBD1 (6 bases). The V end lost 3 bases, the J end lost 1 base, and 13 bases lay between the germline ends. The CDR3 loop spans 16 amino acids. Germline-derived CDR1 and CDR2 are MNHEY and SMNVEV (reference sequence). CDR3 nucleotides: TGTGCCAGCAGTTTCGTAGGGGGAAAGTCCTACAATGAGCAGTTCTTC. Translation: CASSFVGGKSYNEQFF.

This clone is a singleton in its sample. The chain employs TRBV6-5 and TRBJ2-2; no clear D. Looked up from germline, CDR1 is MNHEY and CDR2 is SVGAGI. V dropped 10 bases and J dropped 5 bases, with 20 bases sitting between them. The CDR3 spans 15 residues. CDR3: CATQSPAGRTGELFF. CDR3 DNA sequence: TGTGCCACCCAATCCCCCGCAGGTCGGACCGGGGAGCTGTTTTTT.

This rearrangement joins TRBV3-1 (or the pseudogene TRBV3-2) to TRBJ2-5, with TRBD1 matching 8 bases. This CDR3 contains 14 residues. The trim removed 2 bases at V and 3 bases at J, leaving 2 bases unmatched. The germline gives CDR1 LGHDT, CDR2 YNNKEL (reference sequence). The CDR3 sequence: CASSQLDREETQYF. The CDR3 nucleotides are TGTGCCAGCAGCCAACTGGACAGGGAAGAGACCCAGTACTTC.

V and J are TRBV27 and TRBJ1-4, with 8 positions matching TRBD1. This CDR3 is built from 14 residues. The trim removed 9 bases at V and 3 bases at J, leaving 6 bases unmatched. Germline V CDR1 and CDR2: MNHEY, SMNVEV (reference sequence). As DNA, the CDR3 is TGTGCCAGTAAAACAGGGGGTGCTAATGAAAAACTGTTTTTT. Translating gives CASKTGGANEKLFF.

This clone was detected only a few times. The CDR3 here is CSASMNTEAFF. DNA of the CDR3: TGCAGCGCGAGTATGAACACTGAAGCTTTCTTT. The V gene is TRBV29-1, the J gene TRBJ1-1; the D is unclear. Germline lookup yields CDR1 SQVTM and CDR2 ANQGSEA. Deletions cut 7 bases from V and 0 bases from J, with 6 bases between. This CDR3 has 11 amino acids.

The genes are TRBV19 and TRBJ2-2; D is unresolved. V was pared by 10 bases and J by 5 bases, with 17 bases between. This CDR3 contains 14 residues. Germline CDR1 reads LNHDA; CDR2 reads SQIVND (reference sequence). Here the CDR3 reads CATSKEKRTGELFF. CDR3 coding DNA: TGTGCCACCAGTAAAGAGAAAAGGACCGGGGAGCTGTTTTTT.

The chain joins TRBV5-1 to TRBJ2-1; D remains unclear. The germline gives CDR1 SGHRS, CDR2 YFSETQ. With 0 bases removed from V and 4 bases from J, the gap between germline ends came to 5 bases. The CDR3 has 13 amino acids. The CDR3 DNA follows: TGCGCCAGCAGCTTGGTAGATTACAATGAGCAGTTCTTC. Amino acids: CASSLVDYNEQFF.

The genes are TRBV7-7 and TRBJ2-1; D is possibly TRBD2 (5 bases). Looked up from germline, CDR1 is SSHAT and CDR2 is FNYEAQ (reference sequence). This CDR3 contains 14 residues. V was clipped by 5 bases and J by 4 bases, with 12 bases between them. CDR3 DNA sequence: TGTGCCAGCAGCGTTAGCGAGGGATACAATGAGCAGTTCTTC. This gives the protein CASSVSEGYNEQFF. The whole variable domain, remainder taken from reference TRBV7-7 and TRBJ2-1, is GAGVSQSPRYKVTKRGQDVTLRCDPISSHATLYWYQQALGQGPEFLTYFNYEAQPDKSGLPSDRFSAERPEGSISTLTIQRTEQRDSAMYRCASSVSEGYNEQFFGPGTRLTVL.

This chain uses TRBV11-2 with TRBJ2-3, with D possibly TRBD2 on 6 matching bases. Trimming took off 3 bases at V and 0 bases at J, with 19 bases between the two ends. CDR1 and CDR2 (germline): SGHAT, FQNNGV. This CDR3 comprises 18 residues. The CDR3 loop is CASSFKASERASTDTQYF. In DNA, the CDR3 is TGTGCCAGCAGCTTTAAGGCTAGCGAGCGGGCTAGCACAGATACGCAGTATTTT.

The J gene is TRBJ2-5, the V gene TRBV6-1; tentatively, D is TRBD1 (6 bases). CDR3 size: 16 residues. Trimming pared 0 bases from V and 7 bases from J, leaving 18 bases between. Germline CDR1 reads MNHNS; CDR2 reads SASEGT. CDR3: CASSEAGQPGGGTQYF. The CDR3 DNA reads TGTGCCAGCAGTGAAGCGGGACAACCCGGAGGAGGGACCCAGTACTTC.

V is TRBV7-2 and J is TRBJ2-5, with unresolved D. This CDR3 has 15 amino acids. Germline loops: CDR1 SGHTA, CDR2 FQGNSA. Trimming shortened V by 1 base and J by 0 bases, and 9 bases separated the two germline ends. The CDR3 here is CASSLGGWYQETQYF. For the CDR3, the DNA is TGTGCCAGCAGCTTAGGCGGTTGGTACCAAGAGACCCAGTACTTC. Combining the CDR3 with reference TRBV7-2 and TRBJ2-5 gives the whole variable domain GAGVSQSPSNKVTEKGKDVELRCDPISGHTALYWYRQSLGQGLEFLIYFQGNSAPDKSGLPSDRFSAERTGGSVSTLTIQRTQQEDSAVYLCASSLGGWYQETQYFGPGTRLLVL.

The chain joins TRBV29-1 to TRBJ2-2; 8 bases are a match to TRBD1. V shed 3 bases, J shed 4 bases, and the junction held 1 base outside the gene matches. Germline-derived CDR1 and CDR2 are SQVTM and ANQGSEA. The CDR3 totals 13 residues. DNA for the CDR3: TGCAGCGTTGACAGGGGGCGCACCGGGGAGCTGTTTTTT. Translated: CSVDRGRTGELFF.

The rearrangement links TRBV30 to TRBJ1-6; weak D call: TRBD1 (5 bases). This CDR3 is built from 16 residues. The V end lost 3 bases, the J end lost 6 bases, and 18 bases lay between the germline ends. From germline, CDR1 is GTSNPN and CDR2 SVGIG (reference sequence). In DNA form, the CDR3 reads TGTGCCTGGAGGTATTGGTTGCAGGGAGGTAATTCACCCCTCCACTTT. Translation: CAWRYWLQGGNSPLHF.

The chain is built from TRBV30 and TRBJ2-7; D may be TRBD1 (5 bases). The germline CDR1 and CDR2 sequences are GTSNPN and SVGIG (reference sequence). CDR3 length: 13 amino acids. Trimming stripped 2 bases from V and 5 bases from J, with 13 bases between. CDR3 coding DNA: TGTGCCTGGAGTTCGACAGTCCCCCACGAGCAGTACTTC. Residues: CAWSSTVPHEQYF.

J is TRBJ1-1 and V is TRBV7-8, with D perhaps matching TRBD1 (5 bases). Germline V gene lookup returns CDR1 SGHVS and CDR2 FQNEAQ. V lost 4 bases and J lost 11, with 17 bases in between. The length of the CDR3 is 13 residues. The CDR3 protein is CASSSSGTGKAFF. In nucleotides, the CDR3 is TGTGCCAGCAGCTCCTCAGGGACTGGGAAGGCTTTCTTT. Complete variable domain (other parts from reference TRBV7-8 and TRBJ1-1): GAGVSQSPRYKVAKRGQDVALRCDPISGHVSLFWYQQALGQGPEFLTYFQNEAQLDKSGLPSDRFFAERPEGSVSTLKIQRTQQEDSAVYLCASSSSGTGKAFFGQGTRLTVV.

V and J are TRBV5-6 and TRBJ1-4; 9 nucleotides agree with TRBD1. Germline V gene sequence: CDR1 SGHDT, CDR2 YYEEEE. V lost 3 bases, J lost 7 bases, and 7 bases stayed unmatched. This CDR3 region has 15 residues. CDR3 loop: CASSSAGTGREKLFF. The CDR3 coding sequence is TGTGCCAGCAGCTCCGCCGGGACAGGGCGTGAAAAACTGTTTTTT.

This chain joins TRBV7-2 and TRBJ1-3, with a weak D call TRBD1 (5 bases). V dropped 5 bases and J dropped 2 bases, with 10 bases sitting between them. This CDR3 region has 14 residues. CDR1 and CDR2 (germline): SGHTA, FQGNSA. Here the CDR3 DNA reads TGTGCCAGCAGCCCGGGGGTAGCTGGAAACACCATATATTTT. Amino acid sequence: CASSPGVAGNTIYF.

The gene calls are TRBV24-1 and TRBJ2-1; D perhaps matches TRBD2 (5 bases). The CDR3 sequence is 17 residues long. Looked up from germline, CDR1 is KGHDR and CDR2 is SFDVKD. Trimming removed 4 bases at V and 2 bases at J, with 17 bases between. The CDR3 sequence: CATSDTGKRETYNEQFF. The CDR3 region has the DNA TGTGCCACCAGTGACACTGGAAAGAGGGAGACCTACAATGAGCAGTTCTTC.

DNA for the CDR3: TGTGCCAGCAGCCGGGCGGGAGGGACGGGGGGGGCCAACGTCCTGACTTTC. Its protein product is CASSRAGGTGGANVLTF. The genes are TRBV27 and TRBJ2-6; 9 bases are shared with TRBD2. The CDR3 runs to 17 residues. Germline CDR1 MNHEY, CDR2 SMNVEV (reference sequence). Germline trimming cut 6 bases from V and 4 bases from J; bases unmatched to any gene: 10.

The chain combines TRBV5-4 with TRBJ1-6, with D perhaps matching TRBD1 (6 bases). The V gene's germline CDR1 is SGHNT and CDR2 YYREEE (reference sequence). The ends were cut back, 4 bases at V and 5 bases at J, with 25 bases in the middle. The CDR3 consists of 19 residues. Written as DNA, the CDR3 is TGTGCCAGCAGCCCGAGGGACATCTCAAAGCTCCTGGATAATTCACCCCTCCACTTT. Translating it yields CASSPRDISKLLDNSPLHF. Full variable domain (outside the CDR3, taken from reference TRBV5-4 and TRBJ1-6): ETGVTQSPTHLIKTRGQQVTLRCSSQSGHNTVSWYQQALGQGPQFIFQYYREEENGRGNFPPRFSGLQFPNYSSELNVNALELDDSALYLCASSPRDISKLLDNSPLHFGNGTRLTVT.